This T cell receptor (beta chain) was identified in a study of T-cell reconstitution after alpha-beta-depleted transplantation in children. Unique molecular identifiers were used to barcode this TCRbeta library. From the PCR reads, TCRdb called clonotypes with MiXCR, one entry per CDR3 protein. Among around 670,000 distinct CDR3 sequences listed, about 12% were seen once. Germline V lookup: CDR1 MNHEY, CDR2 SVGAGI. The CDR3 is 14 amino acids. The V end lost 1 base, the J end lost 7 bases, and 13 bases lay between the germline ends. The chain links TRBV6-5 to TRBJ1-1, with D tentatively TRBD1 (5 bases). Here the sequenced sample was PBMCs, taken before TCRalphabeta/CD19-depleted stem cell transplant. This TCR came from a girl aged 2-10 years with congenital amegakaryocytic thrombocytopenia, due to receive a stem cell transplant. Written as DNA, the CDR3 is TGTGCCAGCAGTTACTGCAACGGTGGGGGTGAAGCTTTCTTT. It translates to CASSYCNGGGEAFF.